This T cell receptor beta chain was sequenced in a study of T cell clonotyping in hematopoietic cell transplantation. Study in general: Pretransplant recipient samples were taken after cytoreduction.

A remark on this clone: Antigen specificity is unknown.

General study results and limits: Without cell sorting, CD4 versus CD8 contributions remain unresolved. Graft donor and pretransplant recipient Inverse Simpson Index values predicted broader posttransplant TCR diversity.

The table came from immunoSEQ multiplex PCR; TCRdb's copy has only in-frame clones and leaves some out. The table has approximately 46,000 clones, under 90% seen once; the top ten hold just under 6%. Sample time point: recipient sample about 28 days before transplant, after cytoreduction. The CDR3 runs 14 residues. Germline-derived CDR1 and CDR2 are MDHEN and SYDVKM. V gave up 4 bases and J gave up 4 bases, with 13 bases separating them. The chain is built from TRBV28 and TRBJ2-5, with D perhaps TRBD1 or TRBD2 (6 bases each). The TCR was taken from a man in his sixties with biphenotypic leukemia. Some clones in this sample may be carry-over from other donors' samples. Sample: peripheral blood mononuclear cells, taken before stem cell transplant. The CDR3 sequence is CASSSQQGGETQYF. In DNA form, the CDR3 reads TGTGCCAGCAGTTCCCAACAGGGAGGAGAGACCCAGTACTTC.